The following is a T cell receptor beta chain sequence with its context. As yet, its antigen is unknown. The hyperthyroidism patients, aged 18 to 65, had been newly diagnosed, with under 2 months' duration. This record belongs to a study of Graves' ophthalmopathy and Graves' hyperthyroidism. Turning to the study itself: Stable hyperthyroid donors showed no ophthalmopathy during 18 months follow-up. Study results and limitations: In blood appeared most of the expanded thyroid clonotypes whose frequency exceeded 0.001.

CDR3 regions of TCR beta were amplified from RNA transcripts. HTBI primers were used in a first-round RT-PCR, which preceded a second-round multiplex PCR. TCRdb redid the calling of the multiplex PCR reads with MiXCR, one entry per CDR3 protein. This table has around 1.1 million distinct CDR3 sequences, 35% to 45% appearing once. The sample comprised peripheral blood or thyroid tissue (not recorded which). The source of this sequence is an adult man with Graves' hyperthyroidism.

CDR3 coding DNA: TGTGCCAGCAGACGGACTGACAATGAGCAGTTCTTC. Protein: CASRRTDNEQFF. The chain uses TRBV7-9 and TRBJ2-7; D may be TRBD2 (5 bases). Matching the DNA end better, TRBJ2-1 makes the J call doubtful. Germline loops: CDR1 SEHNR, CDR2 FQNEAQ (reference sequence). This CDR3 has 12 amino acids.